One and the same sample provided the 20 T cell receptor beta chains below, sequenced in a study of blood T cell repertoires in COVID-19 (dated by TCRdb to 2018 to 2021). The library was produced with the immunoSEQ multiplex PCR assay. This immuneACCESS table, as held by TCRdb, lists in-frame sequences with V and J called but not all clones. Of the missing ones, under half trace to an unresolved V gene in checked studies; the others have no known cause. The table for this sample lists roughly 240,000 clones; about 84% of them were counted only once. The ten most abundant clones make up 2% to 2.5% of the sample. Source material: PBMCs or T cells enriched from blood (not recorded which). Every receptor here comes from a woman aged 50 to 60 who had recovered from COVID-19.

The chain combines TRBV7-3 with TRBJ2-2; a possible D gene is TRBD1 (5 bases). Trimming left V 1 base short and J 2 bases short, with 8 bases between. The CDR3 has 15 amino acids. Per germline, CDR1 SGHTA and CDR2 FQGTGA. The CDR3 loop is CASSLSRDNTGELFF. CDR3 DNA: TGTGCCAGCAGCTTAAGCAGGGATAACACCGGGGAGCTGTTTTTT.

The chain has TRBV6-5 and TRBJ1-5, with D possibly matching TRBD1 (6 bases). Trimming left V 2 bases short and J 6 bases short, with 11 bases between. Germline lookup yields CDR1 MNHEY and CDR2 SVGAGI. This CDR3 spans 14 amino acids. The CDR3 protein is CASSYRQGSQPQHF. CDR3 coding DNA: TGTGCCAGCAGTTACCGCCAGGGGTCTCAGCCCCAGCATTTT.

The chain couples TRBV27 to TRBJ2-7; tentative D call: TRBD1 (5 bases). CDR1 and CDR2 (germline): MNHEY, SMNVEV (reference sequence). V was clipped by 6 bases and J by 9 bases, with 15 bases between them. The CDR3 is made up of 12 amino acids. CDR3 residues: CASRSPPRGQYF. CDR3 bases: TGTGCCAGCAGGTCACCCCCAAGGGGGCAGTACTTC.

About this clone: The sample carries other DNA sequences with the same CDR3. This chain links TRBV18 with TRBJ1-1, with D possibly being TRBD1 (5 bases). From germline, CDR1 is KGHSH and CDR2 LQKENI. The CDR3 sequence is 14 residues long. Trimming pared 6 bases from V and 0 bases from J, leaving 11 bases between. In DNA form, the CDR3 reads TGTGCCAGCTCCCCCAGGGATCTGAACACTGAAGCTTTCTTT. Translated, it gives CASSPRDLNTEAFF.

The chain is built from TRBV18 and TRBJ1-1; possibly TRBD1 for D (6 bases). The CDR3 is 15 amino acids. Trimming pared 3 bases from V and 1 base from J, leaving 12 bases between. In germline, CDR1 is KGHSH, CDR2 LQKENI. The DNA of the CDR3 is TGTGCCAGCTCACCCCCGGACAGATGGAACACTGAAGCTTTCTTT. Protein sequence: CASSPPDRWNTEAFF.

This chain uses TRBV6-2 or TRBV6-3 with TRBJ2-3; D uncertain. This CDR3 has 12 residues. CDR1 is MNHEY and CDR2 is SVGEGT in the germline V gene. The ends were cut back, 6 bases at V and 2 bases at J, with 6 bases in the middle. CDR3 sequence (DNA): TGTGCCAGCAGCACTAACACAGATACGCAGTATTTT. It specifies CASSTNTDTQYF.

This chain links TRBV19 with TRBJ2-7; 11 bases align to TRBD1. CDR3 size: 13 residues. Trimming took 6 bases from V and 2 from J; bases not matched to a gene: 0. Germline V lookup: CDR1 LNHDA, CDR2 SQIVND (reference sequence). This CDR3 reads CASRGQGAYEQYF. The CDR3 bases are TGTGCCAGTAGGGGACAGGGGGCCTACGAGCAGTACTTC.

The rearrangement joins TRBV18 to TRBJ2-3; 11 bases line up with TRBD2. Germline V lookup: CDR1 KGHSH, CDR2 LQKENI. The CDR3 has 17 amino acids. The V gene end was trimmed by 1 base and the J gene end by 2 bases; junction bases not matched to a gene: 5. The CDR3 DNA reads TGTGCCAGCTCACCACAGCCGGGACTAGCGGTCACAGATACGCAGTATTTT. This sequence encodes CASSPQPGLAVTDTQYF.

The chain couples TRBV7-9 to TRBJ2-5; 8 bases are shared with TRBD2. J gave up 7 bases and V 3 bases, and 1 base lay outside the gene matches. The CDR3 loop spans 12 amino acids. Germline lookup yields CDR1 SEHNR and CDR2 FQNEAQ (reference sequence). The CDR3 loop reads CASSLAGGTQYF. CDR3 DNA sequence: TGTGCCAGCAGCTTGGCGGGGGGGACCCAGTACTTC.

This clone was recorded only once. V gene TRBV5-8 combines with J gene TRBJ1-2; TRBD1 matches at 7 bases. This CDR3 has 14 residues. V was pared by 4 bases and J by 4 bases, with 7 bases of the junction left unmatched. Germline CDR1 and CDR2: SGHTS and YDEGEE. The CDR3 DNA reads TGTGCCAGCAGCGTCAACAGGGGACTCTATGGCTACACCTTC. Translating gives CASSVNRGLYGYTF.

The chain is built from TRBV19 and TRBJ2-3; 7 nucleotides line up with TRBD1. Germline-derived CDR1 and CDR2 are LNHDA and SQIVND (reference sequence). This CDR3 has 15 residues. The junction had 3 bases not matched to a gene; V was cut back by 3 bases and J by 0 bases. The CDR3 is CASSIGDSSTDTQYF. CDR3 nucleotide sequence: TGTGCCAGTAGTATCGGGGACAGTAGCACAGATACGCAGTATTTT.

This clone was seen once. The chain carries TRBV25-1 and TRBJ1-2; TRBD1 is a possible D gene (5 bases). V lost 10 bases to trimming and J lost 4 bases, with 22 bases between them. Germline CDR1 is MGHDK and CDR2 is SYGVNS. CDR3 length: 15 residues. DNA of the CDR3: TGTGCCAACAGCAGCGGGGGGATCTCCTTCTATGGCTACACCTTC. The encoded protein is CANSSGGISFYGYTF.

This clone was seen only once. The rearrangement joins TRBV11-2 to TRBJ2-7; no definite D call. V lost 4 bases to trimming and J lost 0 bases, with 10 bases between them. Germline V gives CDR1 SGHAT, CDR2 FQNNGV. This CDR3 region has 14 residues. CDR3 in DNA: TGTGCCAGCAGCTCTCGGGTCATCTCCTACGAGCAGTACTTC. Translating gives CASSSRVISYEQYF.

This chain links TRBV9 with TRBJ2-3, with 7 bases lining up with TRBD2. The CDR3 extends over 16 amino acids. CDR1 SGDLS and CDR2 YYNGEE come from the germline V gene. V gave up 0 bases and J gave up 0 bases; unmatched junction bases: 4. CDR3 coding DNA: TGTGCCAGCAGCGTAGGTCCGGGAGGAAGCACAGATACGCAGTATTTT. It specifies CASSVGPGGSTDTQYF.

V is TRBV4-1 and J is TRBJ2-7; 8 bases line up with TRBD1. Germline values: CDR1 MGHRA, CDR2 YSYEKL. V gave up 0 bases and J gave up 4 bases; unmatched junction bases: 11. The CDR3 extends over 17 amino acids. The CDR3 sequence is CASSQEATWTGSYEQYF. In DNA, the CDR3 is TGCGCCAGCAGCCAAGAGGCGACGTGGACAGGGTCTTACGAGCAGTACTTC.

The V gene is TRBV24-1, the J gene TRBJ2-7; D is possibly TRBD2 (5 bases). Germline lookup yields CDR1 KGHDR and CDR2 SFDVKD. This CDR3 contains 14 residues. V was cut by 4 bases and J by 6 bases, with 15 bases left in between. The CDR3 sequence: CATSEGRRFSEQYF. As DNA, the CDR3 is TGTGCCACCAGTGAGGGCAGGAGGTTCTCCGAGCAGTACTTC.

The chain employs TRBV5-4 and TRBJ1-4; TRBD1 is a possible D gene (5 bases). V lost 2 bases, J lost 7 bases, and 15 bases lay in between. Germline V gene data show CDR1 as SGHNT and CDR2 as YYREEE (reference sequence). The CDR3 sequence is 15 residues long. The CDR3 spells CASSLRGGAGEKLFF. CDR3 coding DNA: TGTGCCAGCAGCTTAAGAGGAGGGGCTGGTGAAAAACTGTTTTTT.

The CDR3 loop reads CASSSSSDSPDGTQYF. CDR3 DNA: TGTGCCAGCAGCTCCTCTAGCGACTCACCCGATGGGACCCAGTACTTC. The chain has TRBV7-9 and TRBJ2-5, with D perhaps TRBD2 (6 bases). The CDR3 is 16 residues long. Germline CDR1 and CDR2: SEHNR and FQNEAQ (reference sequence). Trimming left V 4 bases short and J 7 bases short, with 22 bases between.

This clone was seen a handful of times. V gene TRBV7-2 combines with J gene TRBJ2-5; D call uncertain. CDR1 SGHTA and CDR2 FQGNSA come from the germline V gene. The CDR3 is made up of 14 amino acids. V lost 1 base to trimming and J lost 0 bases, with 6 bases between them. As DNA, the CDR3 is TGTGCCAGCAGCTTAGGAGGAGACCAAGAGACCCAGTACTTC. Translation: CASSLGGDQETQYF.

The V call is TRBV6-6, the J call TRBJ1-5; 8 positions agree with TRBD1. The germline CDR1 and CDR2 sequences are MNHNY and SVGAGI (reference sequence). J gave up 2 bases and V 2 bases, and 2 bases lay outside the gene matches. This CDR3 contains 15 residues. In nucleotides, the CDR3 is TGTGCCAGCAGTTACCCGGGACAGGGCAATCAGCCCCAGCATTTT. Translation gives CASSYPGQGNQPQHF.